This T cell receptor (beta chain) was recovered during a study of T cell responses to AZD1222 COVID-19 vaccine (dated by TCRdb to the early 2020s). General notes on the study: AZD1222 recipients with second doses at about 4 weeks or about 12 weeks were pooled, because spike-specific TCR depth and breadth did not differ between schedules. A total of more than 230 trial participants underwent TCR sequencing, of whom 207 received two doses of AZD1222 and about 25 received two doses of the MenACWY control vaccine. Trial participants were enrolled into age subgroups of 18-55, 56-69 and 70-plus years, which contained 148, 28 and 57 TCR-sequenced participants, respectively. Overall results and qualifications from the work: Epitopes outside the regions mutated in the B.1.351 and B.1.1.7 variants were reportedly recognized by nearly half of the unique spike-specific TCRs. In the small 56-69-year group, the increase in depth fell short of significance, most likely because of low power. Because no day 14 peak-response samples were available, the repertoires could be characterized only after the peak T cell response. After two AZD1222 doses, spike-specific TCR breadth and depth were significantly higher than at day 0 and than in MenACWY recipients. Vaccine-associated CD4 TCRs spanned the whole spike protein, with dominant responses in regions 160-218 and 743-854. Conclusions about previously exposed vaccinees are limited because only five to seven AZD1222 recipients were SARS-CoV-2 seropositive at baseline. Most participants were white British and females outnumbered males, and the authors suggested that clonal diversity may have been underestimated.

The CDR3 regions of human TCRbeta chains were subjected to immunosequencing. Regarding the original processing steps: Repertoire TCRs were checked for matches against a reference library of SARS-CoV-2-specific TCRs that had been generated using the MIRA antigen-specificity platform. Breadth was defined as the fraction of unique TCRs that were SARS-CoV-2-associated. Depth was defined as the fraction of total T cells that were SARS-CoV-2-associated. Using the MIRA data, every spike-specific TCR was mapped to the spike region that the TCR reacted to and assigned to either a CD4 or a CD8 class. Log10-transformed breadth and depth values were compared by one-way ANOVA with Sidak's multiple comparisons tests. TCRdb obtained this table from immuneACCESS and retained in-frame rearrangements with V and J assigned. These tables miss some clones; where compared with another copy, unresolved V genes account for less than half of the shortfall, and the remainder is unexplained. D and trimming come from the DNA, and the V and J calls and clone size come from that table. This sample holds about 110,000 clones; about 94% were observed only once. The top ten constitute under 2.5% of the sample.

Explained via the paper, the time point label denotes: baseline before first vaccination. Vaccinee samples came from UK trials COV001 and COV002, including a single-blind randomized controlled phase 2/3 trial of AZD1222 (ChAdOx1 nCoV-19) in healthy adults. Trial participant PBMC samples were collected at day 0 and day 28 after the second dose for TCRbeta chain sequencing. Trimming costs V 2 bases and J 2 bases, and their ends lie 12 bases apart. As encoded in the germline V gene, CDR1 is SGHRS while CDR2 is YFSETQ. The CDR3 goes from the cysteine to the phenylalanine over 15 residues. Only the CDR3 region is kept as DNA, spanning 45 bases read in frame from base 1. Details on this clone: The antigen it binds to is not known. No base-level quality is on record; no much larger clone is a single base apart.

The starting material was peripheral blood, obtained on day 0 of AZD1222 vaccination. This TCR came from an adult in good health. The rearrangement joined TRBV5-1 to TRBJ2-3; a weak D assignment points to TRBD1 (6 bases agree). In nucleotides, the sequence is TGCGCCAGCAGCTTTCTTCCAGGGGCCACAGATACGCAGTATTTT. The resulting protein is CASSFLPGATDTQYF.